These T cell receptor beta chains were read from a single sample in a study of shared clonotypes between healthy human individuals. Profiling relied on immunoSEQ multiplex PCR, and the TCRdb table lists in-frame clones only, not all of them. The repertoire holds some 800,000 clones, with roughly 92% as singletons. Sample: naive CD8+ T cells sorted from blood. The receptor source for this set is a man aged 30 to 39 in good health. Each CDR3 is given with its conserved first and last residue. D genes are given only for firm matches. A row's size may be missing; if present it is once, few, many or a size class.

v_gene	j_gene	abundance	d_gene	CDR3nt	CDR3aa
TRBV9	TRBJ2-7	NA	NA	TGTGCCAGCAGCGTAGAAGGTGCCAGCTTCTACGAGCAGTACTTC	CASSVEGASFYEQYF
TRBV11-2	TRBJ2-7	NA	NA	TGTGCCAGCAGCCCCTGGGAAGGGGGCGAGCAGTACTTC	CASSPWEGGEQYF
TRBV6-6	TRBJ2-2	few	NA	TGTGCCAGCAGTTATGTCACCGGGGAGCTGTTTTTT	CASSYVTGELFF
TRBV10-2	TRBJ2-7	NA	NA	TGCGCCAGCGGGAAAAACGACCCCTACGAGCAGTACTTC	CASGKNDPYEQYF
TRBV5-6	TRBJ2-1	NA	NA	TGTGCCAGCCATCAGCCCCCCTACAATGAGCAGTTCTTC	CASHQPPYNEQFF
TRBV5-1	TRBJ1-2	NA	NA	TGCGCCAGCAGCACGGACGCTGGGAGGCTCTACACCTTC	CASSTDAGRLYTF
TRBV27	TRBJ2-5	NA	TRBD2	TGTGCCAGCAGTTCATCATGGGGGAAGCGGGAGGTTCAAGAGACCCAGTACTTC	CASSSSWGKREVQETQYF
TRBV7-3	TRBJ2-1	NA	NA	TGTGCCAGCAGCCCGTGGGGGGCAGGTGAGCAGTTCTTC	CASSPWGAGEQFF
TRBV9	TRBJ2-1	NA	TRBD2	TGTGCCAGCAGCGTAACTAGCGGGAGGGAATACAATGAGCAGTTCTTC	CASSVTSGREYNEQFF
TRBV27	TRBJ1-2	NA	NA	TGTGCCAGCAGTTTTGGTCCCATGGATGGCTACACCTTC	CASSFGPMDGYTF
TRBV5-5	TRBJ2-7	NA	TRBD1	TGTGCCAGCAGCTTGGTGCAGGGGGATTCTTACGAGCAGTACTTC	CASSLVQGDSYEQYF
TRBV6-1	TRBJ2-7	many	NA	TGTGCCAGCCACGATGGAGGGGGTACCTCCTACGAGCAGTACTTC	CASHDGGGTSYEQYF
TRBV4-1	TRBJ1-4	NA	NA	TGCGCCAGCAGCCAAGATCGGTTGGGGGGAACTAATGAAAAACTGTTTTTT	CASSQDRLGGTNEKLFF
TRBV5-1	TRBJ2-3	NA	TRBD1	TGCGCCAGCAGCCAGTCCGGGACAGGGTGGACAGATACGCAGTATTTT	CASSQSGTGWTDTQYF
TRBV18	TRBJ1-5	NA	NA	TGTGCCAGCGCCCCTACAGGAGATCATAGCAATCAGCCCCAGCATTTT	CASAPTGDHSNQPQHF